The 10 T cell receptor beta chains given below trace back to one sample, sequenced in a study of T cell responses to AZD1222 COVID-19 vaccine. TCRdb's copy holds only in-frame clones and misses some; the assay was immunoSEQ multiplex PCR. Here the sample spans about 110,000 clones, 82% being singletons. The specimen was peripheral blood, collected on day 0 of AZD1222 vaccination. Source of these receptors: an adult in good health.

This clone was seen a single time. V usage is TRBV5-4 and J usage is TRBJ1-1; D is possibly TRBD1 (6 bases). This CDR3 has 14 residues. V lost 2 bases, J lost 1 base, and 9 bases lay in between. Germline CDR1 reads SGHNT; CDR2 reads YYREEE (reference sequence). The CDR3 spells CASSLPGQNTEAFF. As DNA, the CDR3 is TGTGCCAGCAGCTTACCGGGACAGAACACTGAAGCTTTCTTT.

The chain uses TRBV7-2 and TRBJ1-2; no reliable D call. CDR1 SGHTA and CDR2 FQGNSA come from the germline V gene. The CDR3 runs 14 residues. Between the trimmed V and J ends, which lost 2 bases and 2 bases, there was a span of 9 bases. CDR3 bases: TGTGCCAGCAGCTTATTTCCGGGGAACTATGGCTACACCTTC. Its translation is CASSLFPGNYGYTF.

This chain joins TRBV11-2 and TRBJ2-3; 12 nucleotides agree with TRBD2. The CDR3 has 17 residues. V lost 0 bases to trimming and J lost 2 bases; unmatched junction nucleotides: 3. Germline V gives CDR1 SGHAT, CDR2 FQNNGV. CDR3 amino acids: CASSLDPSGGATDTQYF. Written as DNA, the CDR3 is TGTGCCAGCAGCTTAGATCCTAGCGGGGGGGCCACAGATACGCAGTATTTT.

This clone appeared a few times. The sample has other DNA sequences that encode this CDR3 too. J is TRBJ1-5 and V is TRBV5-1; no reliable D call. Germline assignment: CDR1 SGHRS and CDR2 YFSETQ. Trimming took off 0 bases at V and 1 base at J, with 8 bases between the two ends. The CDR3 totals 15 residues. The CDR3 loop reads CASSLDGLSNQPQHF. In nucleotides, the CDR3 is TGCGCCAGCAGCTTGGACGGGTTGAGCAATCAGCCCCAGCATTTT.

In regard to this clone: In the same sample, other DNA sequences code for this CDR3. The chain carries TRBV7-9 and TRBJ2-1; no firm D call. Germline V lookup: CDR1 SEHNR, CDR2 FQNEAQ (reference sequence). Deletions cut 5 bases from V and 3 bases from J, with 8 bases between. The CDR3 contains 13 residues. For the CDR3, the DNA is TGTGCCAGCAGCCTGGACGGCTACAATGAGCAGTTCTTC. Its protein is CASSLDGYNEQFF.

The J gene is TRBJ2-1, the V gene TRBV5-1; TRBD2 might be the D (5 bases). V lost 4 bases and J 12 bases, leaving 20 bases between the germline ends. In germline, CDR1 is SGHRS, CDR2 YFSETQ. The CDR3 is made up of 14 amino acids. CDR3 coding DNA: TGCGCCAGCAGCACTCGTGTACGACTACTAGGGCAGTTCTTC. The encoded protein is CASSTRVRLLGQFF.

The J gene is TRBJ1-6, the V gene TRBV7-2, with D uncertain. CDR1 and CDR2 (germline): SGHTA, FQGNSA. The CDR3 sequence is 15 residues long. V was pared by 2 bases and J by 5 bases, with 10 bases between. CDR3 residues: CASSLLDVDNSPLHF. The CDR3 DNA follows: TGTGCCAGCAGCTTACTGGACGTAGATAATTCACCCCTCCACTTT.

V and J are TRBV5-1 and TRBJ2-3; D is unresolved. The CDR3 is made up of 14 amino acids. Trimming pared 0 bases from V and 2 bases from J, leaving 7 bases between. In germline, CDR1 is SGHRS, CDR2 YFSETQ. The CDR3 nucleotides read TGCGCCAGCAGCTTGGTTCCAGCCACAGATACGCAGTATTTT. Amino acids: CASSLVPATDTQYF. Together with reference TRBV5-1 and TRBJ2-3, the CDR3 gives the full variable domain: KAGVTQTPRYLIKTRGQQVTLSCSPISGHRSVSWYQQTPGQGLQFLFEYFSETQRNKGNFPGRFSGRQFSNSRSEMNVSTLELGDSALYLCASSLVPATDTQYFGPGTRLTVL.

The rearrangement joins TRBV4-1 to TRBJ1-5; D call uncertain. V gave up 1 base and J gave up 2 bases, with 12 bases separating them. CDR1 is MGHRA and CDR2 is YSYEKL in the germline V gene. CDR3 size: 16 residues. The CDR3 region is CASSQVLVLGNQPQHF. DNA of the CDR3: TGCGCCAGCAGCCAAGTTCTGGTCCTCGGCAATCAGCCCCAGCATTTT.

The rearrangement joins TRBV9 to TRBJ2-3, with D tentatively TRBD1 or TRBD2 (5 bases each). The CDR3 totals 15 residues. Germline lookup yields CDR1 SGDLS and CDR2 YYNGEE. Trimming removed 3 bases from V and 3 bases from J, with 14 bases in between. The CDR3 sequence is CASSGGGWLTDTQYF. In DNA form, the CDR3 reads TGTGCCAGCAGCGGGGGCGGGTGGTTGACAGATACGCAGTATTTT.